This TCR beta chain derives from a study of T-cell reconstitution after alpha-beta-depleted transplantation in children. The V gene's germline CDR1 is SGDLS and CDR2 YYNGEE. The CDR3 spans 14 residues. Preparation of the TCRbeta library involved a method that used unique molecular identifiers. TCRdb called the PCR reads again in MiXCR, with one record for every CDR3 protein. The sample records around 71,000 distinct CDR3 sequences, 7% to 8% being singletons. This clonotype was counted at least ten times. One junction end disagrees with the germline gene, perhaps due to a read error. J is TRBJ2-3 and V is TRBV9, with TRBD2 as a possible D gene (5 bases). This sequence was found in a human donor who donated a stem cell graft to a child with acute lymphoblastic leukemia. Sequenced here: PBMCs from the stem cell graft donor, sampled from the stem cell graft. Here the CDR3 reads CASSVEMRADTQYF. In DNA, the CDR3 is TGTGCCAGCAGTGTAGAGATGAGGGCAGATACGCAGTATTTT.